The 13 T cell receptor beta chains given below trace back to one sample, sequenced in a study of T cells expressing NK-cell markers. TCRdb reprocessed the 5' RACE reads and keeps a single row for each CDR3 protein, giving no DNA. This sample contains around 280,000 distinct CDR3 sequences. The sequencing input was blood T cells: a sorted CD56 or NKG2C T cell subset, CD4+ or CD8+ T cells, or bulk PBMC T cells (not recorded which). The source of these receptors is a man aged 18 to 29 in good health.

The gene calls are TRBV5-1 and TRBJ2-7; TCRdb gives TRBD1 as the D gene, but with no DNA this cannot be confirmed. The CDR3 contains 14 residues. Germline CDR1 is SGHRS and CDR2 is YFSETQ. The CDR3 loop is CASSLLDRGYEQYF.

The rearrangement links TRBV7-9 to TRBJ2-1. CDR1 SEHNR and CDR2 FQNEAQ come from the germline V gene (reference sequence). The CDR3 sequence is 15 residues long. The CDR3 is CASSFGSSSYNEQFF.

The chain couples TRBV20-1 to TRBJ2-1; the D call from TCRdb, TRBD2, cannot be confirmed without DNA. CDR1 is DFQATT and CDR2 is SNEGSKA in the germline V gene (reference sequence). The CDR3 runs 14 residues. The CDR3 protein is CSAKRTSGSNEQFF.

The rearrangement joins TRBV20-1 to TRBJ2-1; lacking DNA, the TRBD1 call made by TCRdb goes unchecked. This CDR3 contains 15 residues. CDR1 is DFQATT, CDR2 SNEGSKA, per germline (reference sequence). This CDR3 is CSAWKPGHRPGEQFF.

This chain uses TRBV12-3 or TRBV12-4 with TRBJ2-1; TCRdb's D call of TRBD2 is untestable without DNA. The CDR3 covers 15 residues. CDR3 region: CASSSSSGRALWQFF.

V and J are TRBV6-1 and TRBJ2-1; TCRdb's D gene call, TRBD2, goes unchecked for lack of DNA. The CDR3 consists of 14 residues. Germline V CDR1 and CDR2: MNHNS, SASEGT. The CDR3 spells CASASGSSYNEQFF.

The V and J genes are TRBV20-1 and TRBJ2-2; TCRdb designates TRBD1, a call that cannot be tested without DNA. The germline CDR1 and CDR2 sequences are DFQATT and SNEGSKA (reference sequence). The CDR3 loop spans 16 amino acids. The CDR3 loop reads CSARGSRGSYTGELFF.

The chain is built from TRBV12-3 or TRBV12-4 and TRBJ2-7; absent DNA, TCRdb's TRBD1 call cannot be checked. This CDR3 is built from 17 residues. This chain's CDR3 is CASSSRGNRGSSYEQYF.

The chain carries TRBV20-1 and TRBJ2-7; TCRdb calls TRBD2, which cannot be checked without DNA. The CDR3 totals 16 residues. The germline V gene encodes CDR1 DFQATT and CDR2 SNEGSKA (reference sequence). CDR3 sequence reads: CSAPDPQAGLSYEQYF.

The rearrangement uses TRBV6-9 and TRBJ2-1; TCRdb names TRBD2, which stays unverified in the absence of DNA. Germline V CDR1 and CDR2: MNHGY, SVAAGI. The CDR3 is 19 residues long. CDR3 residues: CASSYSGLAGGPVYNEQFF.

The CDR3: CAWSAGQGENSPLHF. This rearrangement joins TRBV30 to TRBJ1-6; the TRBD1 assignment by TCRdb is unverifiable without DNA. In germline, CDR1 is GTSNPN, CDR2 SVGIG (reference sequence). The CDR3 loop spans 15 amino acids.

V usage is TRBV5-1 and J usage is TRBJ1-1; there is no DNA to check the TCRdb D call of TRBD1. Germline V gene sequence: CDR1 SGHRS, CDR2 YFSETQ. This CDR3 region has 14 residues. The CDR3 reads CASMVGAGNTEAFF.

The chain links TRBV5-1 to TRBJ2-1; absent DNA, TCRdb's TRBD2 call cannot be checked. Germline V gene sequence: CDR1 SGHRS, CDR2 YFSETQ. The CDR3 consists of 12 residues. CDR3 loop: CASSLRPGEQFF. Full variable domain (remainder filled in from reference TRBV5-1 and TRBJ2-1): KAGVTQTPRYLIKTRGQQVTLSCSPISGHRSVSWYQQTPGQGLQFLFEYFSETQRNKGNFPGRFSGRQFSNSRSEMNVSTLELGDSALYLCASSLRPGEQFFGPGTRLTVL.